This entry describes one TCR beta chain. This sample stems from a study of blood T cell repertoires in COVID-19. Overall study: Specimens from acute and convalescent COVID-19 originated in the United States, Italy and Spain. T cells, B-cell-depleted T cells, or PBMCs supplied cDNA or gDNA.

Authors' methods: Researchers report that nucleated cell counts were estimated from reference gene primer amplification. Assay: immunoSEQ multiplex PCR; the TCRdb copy retains only in-frame clones and omits some. That table supplies the V and J calls and clone size; D and trimming were determined from the DNA. The table has over 150,000 clones, about 79% seen once. CDR3 length equals 14 residues. The germline CDR1 and CDR2 sequences are SGHAT and FQNNGV. V lost 5 bases and J 5 bases, leaving 13 bases between the germline ends. V gene TRBV11-2 combines with J gene TRBJ1-5, with no clear D. The sequence was collected from a human donor in a cohort sampled during active COVID-19. The source material was peripheral blood. CDR3 DNA: TGTGCCAGCAGCCTACAAGCAGGCGATCAGCCCCAGCATTTT. Translated: CASSLQAGDQPQHF.